These 5 T cell receptor beta chains came from one sample sequenced in a study of blood T cell repertoires in COVID-19. Profiled with immunoSEQ multiplex PCR; TCRdb holds only in-frame clones, not every one. Of approximately 290,000 clones detected, approximately 83% appear once; the ten largest clones hold more than 4%. Sequenced: PBMCs or T cells enriched from blood (not recorded which). The source is a woman aged 25 to 39 who had recovered from COVID-19.

On this clone: The junction does not match germline at one end; this may be a read error. The V call is TRBV13, the J call TRBJ2-7; TRBD2 agrees at 10 bases. The CDR3 is 12 amino acids. Germline V gives CDR1 PRHDT, CDR2 FYEKMQ (reference sequence). The CDR3 DNA reads as TGTGCCAGCAGCTTGGGGACTAGCGCCTGGGACTTC. This sequence encodes CASSLGTSAWDF.

The chain carries TRBV7-9 and TRBJ1-4; 9 bases match TRBD1. The CDR3 sequence is 16 residues long. With V trimmed by 2 bases and J by 8 bases, 9 bases remained unmatched. Germline V gives CDR1 SEHNR, CDR2 FQNEAQ (reference sequence). CDR3 coding DNA: TGTGCCAGCAGCTTACGAACAGGGGGCTCAAGGGAAAAACTGTTTTTT. Translation: CASSLRTGGSREKLFF. The full variable domain, rest sourced from reference TRBV7-9 and TRBJ1-4, is DTGVSQNPRHKITKRGQNVTFRCDPISEHNRLYWYRQTLGQGPEFLTYFQNEAQLEKSRLLSDRFSAERPKGSFSTLEIQRTEQGDSAMYLCASSLRTGGSREKLFFGSGTQLSVL.

This clone appeared a single time. CDR3 bases: TGTGCCAGCAGCTCCGGGACTAGCGGTTACAATGAGCAGTTCTTC. This encodes CASSSGTSGYNEQFF. The chain combines TRBV11-2 with TRBJ2-1; 11 bases agree with TRBD2. V was pared by 4 bases and J by 4 bases, with 3 bases of the junction left unmatched. Germline V gives CDR1 SGHAT, CDR2 FQNNGV. The CDR3 extends over 15 amino acids.

With regard to this clone: This specimen includes other DNA sequences encoding the same CDR3. Here the CDR3 DNA reads TGTGCCAGCTCACGTCAAGGGGACTATGGCTACACCTTC. Amino acids: CASSRQGDYGYTF. The chain recombines TRBV18 with TRBJ1-2; D possibly corresponds to TRBD1 (5 bases). Trimming pared 4 bases from V and 3 bases from J, leaving 9 bases between. The length of the CDR3 is 13 residues. Germline values: CDR1 KGHSH, CDR2 LQKENI.

The chain recombines TRBV18 with TRBJ1-3; 8 nucleotides line up with TRBD1. Germline lookup yields CDR1 KGHSH and CDR2 LQKENI. Trimming at V came to 3 bases and at J to 4 bases, leaving 5 bases not matched to a gene. The CDR3 runs to 15 residues. This CDR3 reads CASSPGQVLGNTIYF. In nucleotides, the CDR3 is TGTGCCAGCTCACCGGGACAGGTCTTGGGAAACACCATATATTTT.